The T cell receptor beta chain under discussion was sequenced for a study of identical twins. This clonotype has at least ten counts. TCRdb redid the calling of the 5' RACE reads with MiXCR, one entry per CDR3 protein. The table shows under 350,000 distinct CDR3 sequences, with 8.5% to 9.5% occurring only once. Germline-derived CDR1 and CDR2 are MGHDK and SYGVNS. V lost 6 bases and J 16 bases, leaving 13 bases between the germline ends. CDR3 length: 10 amino acids. These records were also assigned to another study, of yellow fever vaccine responses in identical twins. Per that paper: Each twin's T cell response to the vaccine was reported to look partly convergent and partly personalized.

V and J are TRBV25-1 and TRBJ2-1; D possibly corresponds to TRBD2 (6 bases). The sequence came from a woman in her late teens or twenties in good health. The sequenced material came from CD8+ T cells sorted from blood. CDR3: CASRGTALFF. DNA for the CDR3: TGTGCCAGCAGGGGGACTGCCCTATTCTTC.